This record concerns one T cell receptor (beta chain) sequence. Its antigen is not identified. This entry belongs to a study of T cell responses to AZD1222 COVID-19 vaccine. Study-level results: No day 14 peak samples; only post-peak repertoires were characterized. Donors skewed white British and female; clonal diversity was possibly underestimated. After two AZD1222 doses, spike-specific TCR breadth and depth rose versus day 0.

Generated by immunoSEQ multiplex PCR, the TCRdb table keeps only in-frame clones and is missing some. The sample has 160,000 or so clones; 90% to 95% are singletons. Germline V gives CDR1 SGHTS, CDR2 YDEGEE. V dropped 0 bases and J dropped 12; count of bases not matched to a gene: 7. There are 13 residues in the CDR3. The input for sequencing was peripheral blood, taken 28 days after the second AZD1222 dose. This clonotype was obtained from an adult who received the AZD1222 COVID-19 vaccine. The rearrangement joins TRBV5-8 to TRBJ2-7, with TRBD1 identical over 9 bases. The CDR3 here is CASSLESTGGLYF. CDR3 bases: TGTGCCAGCAGCTTGGAGAGTACAGGGGGCCTGTACTTC.